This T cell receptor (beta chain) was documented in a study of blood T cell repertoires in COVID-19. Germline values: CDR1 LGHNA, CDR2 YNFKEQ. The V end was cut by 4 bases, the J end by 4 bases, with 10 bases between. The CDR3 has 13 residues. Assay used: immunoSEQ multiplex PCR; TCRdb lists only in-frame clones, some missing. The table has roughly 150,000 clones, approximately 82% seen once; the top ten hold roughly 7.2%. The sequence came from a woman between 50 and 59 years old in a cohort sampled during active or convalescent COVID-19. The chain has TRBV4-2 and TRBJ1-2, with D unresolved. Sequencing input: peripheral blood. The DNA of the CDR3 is TGTGCCAGCAGCCCGGGAGAGGGCTATGGCTACACCTTC. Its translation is CASSPGEGYGYTF.